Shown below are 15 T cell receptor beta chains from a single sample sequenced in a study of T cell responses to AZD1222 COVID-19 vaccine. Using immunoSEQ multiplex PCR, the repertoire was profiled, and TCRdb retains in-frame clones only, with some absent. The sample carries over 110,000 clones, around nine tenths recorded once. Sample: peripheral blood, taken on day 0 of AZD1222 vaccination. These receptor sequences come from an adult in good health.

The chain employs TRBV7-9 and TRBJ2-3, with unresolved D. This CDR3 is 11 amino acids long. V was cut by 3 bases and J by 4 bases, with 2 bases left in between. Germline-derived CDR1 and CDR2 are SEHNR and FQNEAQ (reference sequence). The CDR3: CASSFPDTQYF. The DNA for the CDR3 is TGTGCCAGCAGCTTCCCAGATACGCAGTATTTT. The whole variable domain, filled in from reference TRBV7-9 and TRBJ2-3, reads DTGVSQNPRHKITKRGQNVTFRCDPISEHNRLYWYRQTLGQGPEFLTYFQNEAQLEKSRLLSDRFSAERPKGSFSTLEIQRTEQGDSAMYLCASSFPDTQYFGPGTRLTVL.

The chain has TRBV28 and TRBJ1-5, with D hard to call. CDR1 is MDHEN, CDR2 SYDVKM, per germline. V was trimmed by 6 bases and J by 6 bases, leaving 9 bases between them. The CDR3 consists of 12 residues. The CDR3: CASSPSRQPQHF. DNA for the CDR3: TGTGCCAGCAGCCCCTCCCGTCAGCCCCAGCATTTT. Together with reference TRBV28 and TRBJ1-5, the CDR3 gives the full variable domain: DVKVTQSSRYLVKRTGEKVFLECVQDMDHENMFWYRQDPGLGLRLIYFSYDVKMKEKGDIPEGYSVSREKKERFSLILESASTNQTSMYLCASSPSRQPQHFGDGTRLSIL.

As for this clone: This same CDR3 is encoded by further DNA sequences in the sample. This chain's CDR3 is CASSARQGASNQPQHF. CDR3 DNA sequence: TGTGCCAGTAGTGCCCGACAGGGGGCATCAAATCAGCCCCAGCATTTT. The chain employs TRBV19 and TRBJ1-5, with 10 positions matching TRBD1. The germline gives CDR1 LNHDA, CDR2 SQIVND (reference sequence). This CDR3 region has 16 residues. The J segment lost 4 bases and the V segment lost 5 bases, leaving 8 bases of the junction unmatched.

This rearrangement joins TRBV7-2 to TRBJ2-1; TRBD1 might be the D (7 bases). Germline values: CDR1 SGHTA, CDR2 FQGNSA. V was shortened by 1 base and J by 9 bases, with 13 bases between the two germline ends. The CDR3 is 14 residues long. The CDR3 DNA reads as TGTGCCAGCAGCTTAGACCCAGGGGGGAGTGAGCAGTTCTTC. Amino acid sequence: CASSLDPGGSEQFF.

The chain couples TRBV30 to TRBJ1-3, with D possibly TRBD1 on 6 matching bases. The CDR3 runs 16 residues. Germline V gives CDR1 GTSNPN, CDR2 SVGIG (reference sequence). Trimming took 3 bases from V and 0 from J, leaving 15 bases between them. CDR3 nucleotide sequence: TGTGCCTGGAGCGCCCCGGACAGAAACTCTGGAAACACCATATATTTT. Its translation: CAWSAPDRNSGNTIYF.

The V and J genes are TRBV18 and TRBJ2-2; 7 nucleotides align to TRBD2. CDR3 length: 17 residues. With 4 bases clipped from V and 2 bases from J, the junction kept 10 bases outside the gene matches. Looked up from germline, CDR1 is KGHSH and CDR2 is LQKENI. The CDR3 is CASSQLRLAANTGELFF. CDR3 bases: TGTGCCAGCTCACAACTACGACTAGCAGCTAACACCGGGGAGCTGTTTTTT.

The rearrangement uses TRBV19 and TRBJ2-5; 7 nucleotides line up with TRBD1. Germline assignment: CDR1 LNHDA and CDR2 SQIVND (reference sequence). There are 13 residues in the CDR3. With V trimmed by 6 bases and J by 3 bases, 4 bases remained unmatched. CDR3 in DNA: TGTGCCAGTAGGCGACAGGGTGAAGAGACCCAGTACTTC. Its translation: CASRRQGEETQYF.

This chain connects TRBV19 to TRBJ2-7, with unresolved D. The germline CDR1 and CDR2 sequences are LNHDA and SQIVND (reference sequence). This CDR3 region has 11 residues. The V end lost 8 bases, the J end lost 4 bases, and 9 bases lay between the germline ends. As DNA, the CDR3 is TGTGCCAGTCGCCGGATATACGAGCAGTACTTC. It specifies CASRRIYEQYF.

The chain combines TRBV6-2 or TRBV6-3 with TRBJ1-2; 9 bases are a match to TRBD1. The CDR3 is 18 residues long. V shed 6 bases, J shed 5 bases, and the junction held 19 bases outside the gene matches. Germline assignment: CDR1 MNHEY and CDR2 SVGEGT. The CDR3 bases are TGTGCCAGCAGCCCCGAACCGGGACAGGGCTTAAGAACTTATGGCTACACCTTC. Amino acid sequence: CASSPEPGQGLRTYGYTF.

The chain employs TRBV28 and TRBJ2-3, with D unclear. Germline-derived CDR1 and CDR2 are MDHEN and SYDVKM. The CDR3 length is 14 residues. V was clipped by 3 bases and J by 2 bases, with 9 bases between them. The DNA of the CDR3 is TGTGCCAGCAGTTTCTTGAGAGCCACAGATACGCAGTATTTT. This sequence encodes CASSFLRATDTQYF.

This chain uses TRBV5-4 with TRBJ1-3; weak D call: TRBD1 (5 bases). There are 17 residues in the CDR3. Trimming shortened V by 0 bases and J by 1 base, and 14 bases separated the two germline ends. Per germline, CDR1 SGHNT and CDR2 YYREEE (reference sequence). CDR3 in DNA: TGTGCCAGCAGCTTGGCGGGGGGAGAGCTATCTGGAAACACCATATATTTT. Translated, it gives CASSLAGGELSGNTIYF.

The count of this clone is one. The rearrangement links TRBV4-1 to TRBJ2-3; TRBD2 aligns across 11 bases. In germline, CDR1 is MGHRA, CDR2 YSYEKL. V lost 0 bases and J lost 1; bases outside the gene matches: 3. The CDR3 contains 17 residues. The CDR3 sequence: CASSQEGTSGRTDTQYF. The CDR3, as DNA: TGCGCCAGCAGCCAAGAGGGGACTAGCGGCCGCACAGATACGCAGTATTTT.

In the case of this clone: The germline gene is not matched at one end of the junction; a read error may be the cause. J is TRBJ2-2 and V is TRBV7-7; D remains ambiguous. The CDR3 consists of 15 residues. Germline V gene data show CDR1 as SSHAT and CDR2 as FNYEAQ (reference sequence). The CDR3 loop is CASSPRYENTGELFF. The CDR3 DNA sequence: TGTGCTAGCAGCCCCCGGTATGAGAACACCGGGGAGCTGTTTTTT.

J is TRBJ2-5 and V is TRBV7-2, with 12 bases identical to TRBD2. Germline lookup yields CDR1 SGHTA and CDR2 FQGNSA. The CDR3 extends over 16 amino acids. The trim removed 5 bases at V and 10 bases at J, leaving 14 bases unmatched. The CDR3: CASSLWTSGIWSVQYF. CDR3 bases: TGTGCCAGCAGCCTATGGACTAGCGGGATTTGGAGTGTCCAGTACTTC.

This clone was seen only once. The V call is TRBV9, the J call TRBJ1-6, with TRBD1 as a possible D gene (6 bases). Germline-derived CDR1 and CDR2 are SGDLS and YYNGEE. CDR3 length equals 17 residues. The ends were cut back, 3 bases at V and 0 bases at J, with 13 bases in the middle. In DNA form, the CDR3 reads TGTGCCAGCAGCGGCGAGGGGGTATTCTCCTATAATTCACCCCTCCACTTT. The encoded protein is CASSGEGVFSYNSPLHF. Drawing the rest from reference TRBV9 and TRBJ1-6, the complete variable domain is DSGVTQTPKHLITATGQRVTLRCSPRSGDLSVYWYQQSLDQGLQFLIQYYNGEERAKGNILERFSAQQFPDLHSELNLSSLELGDSALYFCASSGEGVFSYNSPLHFGNGTRLTVT.